This T cell receptor beta chain is drawn from a study of identical twins. Findings and limits, study-wide: Sequences that were out-of-frame, alpha and twin-shared displayed an excess of low generation probability. Insertions were fewer in abundant cord blood beta clonotypes, whereas memory repertoires showed none of this pattern.

The CDR3 is made up of 13 amino acids. Germline V gene sequence: CDR1 DFQATT, CDR2 SNEGSKA (reference sequence). Trimming cost V 2 bases and J 0 bases, with 8 bases left between them. A universal primer site arose from template switching, and cDNA bore unique molecular identifiers. TCRdb ran MiXCR on the 5' RACE reads and lists one entry per CDR3 protein. The table shows about 530,000 distinct CDR3 sequences, with about 16% occurring only once. To note about this clonotype: Its target is not known.

The same data also contributed to another study, on yellow fever vaccine responses in identical twins.

The sample taken for sequencing was CD4+ T cells sorted from blood. The receptor comes from a woman between 18 and 29 years old in good health. The rearrangement uses TRBV20-1 and TRBJ2-7; D gene ambiguous. CDR3 DNA sequence: TGCAGTGCTAGACGGCCCAGCTCCTACGAGCAGTACTTC. Translating it yields CSARRPSSYEQYF.